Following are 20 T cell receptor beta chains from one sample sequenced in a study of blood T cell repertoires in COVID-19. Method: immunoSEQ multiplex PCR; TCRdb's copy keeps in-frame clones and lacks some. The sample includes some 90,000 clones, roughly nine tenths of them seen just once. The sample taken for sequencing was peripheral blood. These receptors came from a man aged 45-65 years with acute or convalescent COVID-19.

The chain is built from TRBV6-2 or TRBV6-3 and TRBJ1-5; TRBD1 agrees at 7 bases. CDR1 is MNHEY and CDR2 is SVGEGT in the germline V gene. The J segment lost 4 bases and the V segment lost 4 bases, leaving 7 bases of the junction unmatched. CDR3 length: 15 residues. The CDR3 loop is CASSLSAGGNQPQHF. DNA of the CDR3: TGTGCCAGCAGTTTGTCAGCAGGGGGAAATCAGCCCCAGCATTTT.

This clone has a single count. CDR3 sequence (DNA): TGTGCCTGCCCCCGCGGAGGGCTGAACACCGGGGAGCTGTTTTTT. Amino acid sequence: CACPRGGLNTGELFF. J is TRBJ2-2 and V is TRBV30; D might be TRBD2 (6 bases). Trimming removed 6 bases from V and 1 base from J, with 15 bases in between. Germline lookup yields CDR1 GTSNPN and CDR2 SVGIG (reference sequence). CDR3 size: 15 residues.

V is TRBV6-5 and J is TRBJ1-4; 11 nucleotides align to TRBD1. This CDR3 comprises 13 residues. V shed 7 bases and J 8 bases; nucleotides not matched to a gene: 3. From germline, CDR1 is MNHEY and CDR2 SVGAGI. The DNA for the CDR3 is TGTGCCAGCAAGGGACAGGGGGAAGAAAAACTGTTTTTT. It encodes CASKGQGEEKLFF.

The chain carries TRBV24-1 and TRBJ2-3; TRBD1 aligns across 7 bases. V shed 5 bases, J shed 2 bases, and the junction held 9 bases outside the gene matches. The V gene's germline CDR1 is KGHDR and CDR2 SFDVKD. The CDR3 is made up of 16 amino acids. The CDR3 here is CATSARGRSPTDTQYF. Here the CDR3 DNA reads TGTGCCACCAGTGCAAGGGGGCGAAGCCCCACAGATACGCAGTATTTT.

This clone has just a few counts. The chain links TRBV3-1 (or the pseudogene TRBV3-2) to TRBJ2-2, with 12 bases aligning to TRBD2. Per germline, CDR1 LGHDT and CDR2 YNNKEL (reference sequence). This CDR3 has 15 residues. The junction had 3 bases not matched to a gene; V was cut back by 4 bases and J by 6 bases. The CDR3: CASSPLAGGPGELFF. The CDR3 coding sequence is TGTGCCAGCAGCCCGCTAGCGGGGGGGCCCGGGGAGCTGTTTTTT.

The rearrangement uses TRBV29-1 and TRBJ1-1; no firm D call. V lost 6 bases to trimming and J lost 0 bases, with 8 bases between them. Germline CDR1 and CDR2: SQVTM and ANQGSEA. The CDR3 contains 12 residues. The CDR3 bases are TGCAGCGTGCAACATATGAACACTGAAGCTTTCTTT. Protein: CSVQHMNTEAFF.

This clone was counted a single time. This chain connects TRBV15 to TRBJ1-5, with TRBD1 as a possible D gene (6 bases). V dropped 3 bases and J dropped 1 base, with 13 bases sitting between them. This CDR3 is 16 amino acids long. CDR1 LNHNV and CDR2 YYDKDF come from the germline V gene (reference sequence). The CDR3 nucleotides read TGTGCCACCAGCAGGAGCACAGGGACGAGCAATCAGCCCCAGCATTTT. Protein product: CATSRSTGTSNQPQHF. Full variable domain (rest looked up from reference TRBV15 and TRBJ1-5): DAMVIQNPRYQVTQFGKPVTLSCSQTLNHNVMYWYQQKSSQAPKLLFHYYDKDFNNEADTPDNFQSRRPNTSFCFLDIRSPGLGDTAMYLCATSRSTGTSNQPQHFGDGTRLSIL.

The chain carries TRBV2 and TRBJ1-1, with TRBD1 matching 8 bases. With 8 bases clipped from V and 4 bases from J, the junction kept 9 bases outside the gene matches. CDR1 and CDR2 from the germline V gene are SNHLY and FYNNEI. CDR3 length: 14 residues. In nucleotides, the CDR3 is TGTGCCAGCGGTAGACAGGGGAGAGGCACTGAAGCTTTCTTT. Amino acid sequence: CASGRQGRGTEAFF.

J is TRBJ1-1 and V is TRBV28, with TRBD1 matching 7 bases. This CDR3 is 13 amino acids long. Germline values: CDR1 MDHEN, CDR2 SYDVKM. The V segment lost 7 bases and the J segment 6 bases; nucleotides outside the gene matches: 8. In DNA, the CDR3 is TGTGCCAGCAACCGGGACAGTTACTCTGAAGCTTTCTTT. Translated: CASNRDSYSEAFF.

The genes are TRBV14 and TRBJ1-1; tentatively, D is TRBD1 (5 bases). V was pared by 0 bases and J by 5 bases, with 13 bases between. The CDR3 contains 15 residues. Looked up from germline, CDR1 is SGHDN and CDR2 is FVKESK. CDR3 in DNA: TGTGCCAGCAGCCAAGATATAGGAGGGACGACTGAAGCTTTCTTT. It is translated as CASSQDIGGTTEAFF.

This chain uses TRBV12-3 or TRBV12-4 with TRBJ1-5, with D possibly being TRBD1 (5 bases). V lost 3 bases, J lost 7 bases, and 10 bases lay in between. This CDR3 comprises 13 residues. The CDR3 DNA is TGTGCCAGCAGTTTTGGGGGAGGCCAGCCCCAGCATTTT. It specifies CASSFGGGQPQHF.

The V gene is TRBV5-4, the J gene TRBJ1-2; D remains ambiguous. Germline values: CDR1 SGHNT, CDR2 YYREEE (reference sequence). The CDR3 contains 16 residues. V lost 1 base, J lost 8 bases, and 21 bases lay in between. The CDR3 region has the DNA TGTGCCAGCAGCTTGTTATCCCCGACGGGGTCGGTAGGCTACACCTTC. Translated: CASSLLSPTGSVGYTF.

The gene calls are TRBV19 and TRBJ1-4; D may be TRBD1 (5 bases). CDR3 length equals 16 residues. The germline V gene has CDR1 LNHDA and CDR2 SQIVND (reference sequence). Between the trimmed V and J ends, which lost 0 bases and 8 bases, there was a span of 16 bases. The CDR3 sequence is CASSIDVSGFREKLFF. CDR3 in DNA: TGTGCCAGTAGTATAGATGTCTCAGGGTTCCGGGAAAAACTGTTTTTT.

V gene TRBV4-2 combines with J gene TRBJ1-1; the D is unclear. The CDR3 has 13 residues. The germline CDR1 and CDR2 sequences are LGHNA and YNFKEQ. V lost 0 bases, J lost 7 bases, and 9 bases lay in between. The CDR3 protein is CASSQDNGHEAFF. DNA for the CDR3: TGTGCCAGCAGCCAAGACAATGGGCATGAAGCTTTCTTT.

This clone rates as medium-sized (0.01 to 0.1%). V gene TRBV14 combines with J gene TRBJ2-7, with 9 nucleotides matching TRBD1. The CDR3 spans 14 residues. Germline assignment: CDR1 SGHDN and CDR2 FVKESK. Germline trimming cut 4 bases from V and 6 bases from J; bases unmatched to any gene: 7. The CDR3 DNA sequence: TGTGCCAGCAGCCCTTGGGACAGGGCCCTCGAGCAGTACTTC. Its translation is CASSPWDRALEQYF.

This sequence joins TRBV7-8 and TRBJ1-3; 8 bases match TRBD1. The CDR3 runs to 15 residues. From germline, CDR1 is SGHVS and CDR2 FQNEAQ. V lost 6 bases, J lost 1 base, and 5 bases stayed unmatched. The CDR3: CASSWTGSSGNTIYF. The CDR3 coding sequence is TGTGCCAGCAGTTGGACAGGGAGTTCTGGAAACACCATATATTTT.

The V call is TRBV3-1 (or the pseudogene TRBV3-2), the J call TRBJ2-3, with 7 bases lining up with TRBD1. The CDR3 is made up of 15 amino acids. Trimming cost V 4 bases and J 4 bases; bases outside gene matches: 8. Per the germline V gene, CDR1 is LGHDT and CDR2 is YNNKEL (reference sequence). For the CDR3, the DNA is TGTGCCAGCAGCCCTCGACAGGGTACCTCAGATACGCAGTATTTT. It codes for CASSPRQGTSDTQYF.

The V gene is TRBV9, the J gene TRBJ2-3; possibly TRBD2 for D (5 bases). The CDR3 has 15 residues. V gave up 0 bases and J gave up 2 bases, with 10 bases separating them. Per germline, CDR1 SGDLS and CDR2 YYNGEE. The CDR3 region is CASSVARGPTDTQYF. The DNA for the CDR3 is TGTGCCAGCAGCGTAGCCCGGGGTCCCACAGATACGCAGTATTTT.

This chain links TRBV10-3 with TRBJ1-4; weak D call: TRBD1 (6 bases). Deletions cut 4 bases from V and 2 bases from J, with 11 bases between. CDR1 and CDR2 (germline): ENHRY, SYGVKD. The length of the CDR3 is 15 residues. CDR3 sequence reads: CAISVNRDTNEKLFF. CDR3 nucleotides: TGTGCCATCAGTGTCAACAGGGACACTAATGAAAAACTGTTTTTT.

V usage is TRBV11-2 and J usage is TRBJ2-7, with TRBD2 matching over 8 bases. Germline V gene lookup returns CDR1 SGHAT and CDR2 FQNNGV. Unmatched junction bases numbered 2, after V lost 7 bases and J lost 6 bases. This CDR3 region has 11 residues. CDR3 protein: CASTGGAEQYV. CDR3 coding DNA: TGTGCCAGCACCGGGGGGGCCGAGCAGTACGTC.